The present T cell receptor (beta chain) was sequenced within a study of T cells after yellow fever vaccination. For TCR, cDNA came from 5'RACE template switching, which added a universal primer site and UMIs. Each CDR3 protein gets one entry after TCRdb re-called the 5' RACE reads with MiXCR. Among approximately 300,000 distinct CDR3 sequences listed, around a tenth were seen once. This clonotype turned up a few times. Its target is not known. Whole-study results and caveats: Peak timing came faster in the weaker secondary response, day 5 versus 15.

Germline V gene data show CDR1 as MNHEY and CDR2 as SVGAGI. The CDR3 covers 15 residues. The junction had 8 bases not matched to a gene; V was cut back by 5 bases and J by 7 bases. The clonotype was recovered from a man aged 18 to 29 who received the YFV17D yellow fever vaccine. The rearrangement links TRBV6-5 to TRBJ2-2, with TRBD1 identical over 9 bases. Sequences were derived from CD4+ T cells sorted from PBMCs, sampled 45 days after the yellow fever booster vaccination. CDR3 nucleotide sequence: TGTGCCAGCAGTCGAGCGACAGGGGGAAGCGGGGAGCTGTTTTTT. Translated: CASSRATGGSGELFF.